The clone carrying this T cell receptor (beta chain) has a handful of counts. There are 14 residues in the CDR3. Germline lookup yields CDR1 SNHLY and CDR2 FYNNEI. The V end was cut by 6 bases, the J end by 6 bases, with 17 bases between. From 300 to 450 ng of RNA, a library with molecular barcoded alpha/delta and beta/gamma adaptors was made. TCRdb reprocessed the reads via MiXCR and lists one record per CDR3 protein. This table holds more than 100,000 distinct CDR3 sequences, under 15% found once. This sample was included in a study of read filtering for tumor transcriptome and immune sequencing. Study-level information: Mean patient age was roughly 66 years, range about 45 to 85; roughly 18 male, roughly 14 female. Eight or nine patients were R-ISS I, 16 were R-ISS II, more than five were R-ISS III.

Bone marrow was sampled from every patient at the time of active disease. The rearrangement joins TRBV2 to TRBJ2-5; perhaps TRBD1 as D (6 bases). This TCR was sampled from a donor aged 40 or over with multiple myeloma. Sequencing used a population of CD138-negative cells sorted from bone marrow. The CDR3: CASRPSTGSKTQYF. Here the CDR3 DNA reads TGTGCCAGCAGACCGTCCACAGGGTCTAAGACCCAGTACTTC.